The 17 T cell receptor beta chains reported below all come from one sample, sequenced in a study of blood T cell repertoires in COVID-19. Method: immunoSEQ multiplex PCR; TCRdb's copy keeps in-frame clones and lacks some. The sample shows about 44,000 clones, roughly nine tenths of them seen only once. Sequenced sample: peripheral blood. The receptor source for this set is a man aged 70-80 years with active COVID-19.

The rearrangement joins TRBV27 to TRBJ2-2; D unresolved. Between the trimmed V and J ends, which lost 0 bases and 3 bases, there was a span of 20 bases. Germline CDR1 and CDR2: MNHEY and SMNVEV (reference sequence). The CDR3 has 19 amino acids. CDR3 nucleotide sequence: TGTGCCAGCAGTTTATCGATCGCTGGCGGTCCGAAACACACCGGGGAGCTGTTTTTT. Protein sequence: CASSLSIAGGPKHTGELFF.

The chain joins TRBV19 to TRBJ2-7; TRBD1 matches 8 bases. This CDR3 comprises 16 residues. With 5 bases clipped from V and 1 base from J, the junction kept 10 bases outside the gene matches. Germline V gene data show CDR1 as LNHDA and CDR2 as SQIVND (reference sequence). The CDR3 DNA is TGTGCCAGTAGTCCCCCTTGGGGACAGGCGTCCTACGAGCAGTACTTC. Its protein product is CASSPPWGQASYEQYF.

The rearrangement uses TRBV7-8 and TRBJ2-5; 7 nucleotides match TRBD2. Germline V gives CDR1 SGHVS, CDR2 FQNEAQ. This CDR3 is built from 15 residues. Trimming took 1 base from V and 2 from J; bases not matched to a gene: 4. In nucleotides, the CDR3 is TGTGCCAGCAGCTTAGGGACTAGATTACAAGAGACCCAGTACTTC. Its protein is CASSLGTRLQETQYF.

The chain carries TRBV7-9 and TRBJ2-5, with 8 positions matching TRBD1. Germline V gives CDR1 SEHNR, CDR2 FQNEAQ (reference sequence). The CDR3 has 15 residues. With 1 base clipped from V and 1 base from J, the junction kept 2 bases outside the gene matches. The CDR3 region has the DNA TGTGCCAGCAGCTTAGGACAGGGGTCCCAAGAGACCCAGTACTTC. This translates into CASSLGQGSQETQYF.

The chain couples TRBV5-6 to TRBJ1-4, with 7 bases matching TRBD1. V was pared by 1 base and J by 0 bases, with 0 bases of the junction left unmatched. The CDR3 is 15 residues long. Germline CDR1 reads SGHDT; CDR2 reads YYEEEE. CDR3 bases: TGTGCCAGCAGCTTGCAGGGGGCAACTAATGAAAAACTGTTTTTT. It is translated as CASSLQGATNEKLFF.

This chain connects TRBV7-3 to TRBJ2-1; no reliable D call. Germline V gives CDR1 SGHTA, CDR2 FQGTGA. The ends were cut back, 5 bases at V and 3 bases at J, with 11 bases in the middle. The CDR3 runs 14 residues. The CDR3 nucleotides read TGTGCCAGCAGCATCCTGGGCCACTACAATGAGCAGTTCTTC. As protein: CASSILGHYNEQFF.

V and J are TRBV5-1 and TRBJ1-5, with D possibly TRBD1 on 5 matching bases. Germline CDR1 is SGHRS and CDR2 is YFSETQ. CDR3 size: 15 residues. Trimming left V 2 bases short and J 0 bases short, with 9 bases between. This CDR3 reads CASSLSGYSNQPQHF. The CDR3 nucleotides read TGCGCCAGCAGCTTATCAGGGTATAGCAATCAGCCCCAGCATTTT.

The rearrangement uses TRBV18 and TRBJ1-1, with TRBD1 identical over 10 bases. The CDR3 totals 17 residues. In germline, CDR1 is KGHSH, CDR2 LQKENI. After removal of 3 bases from V and 5 bases from J, the junction contained 12 bases not matched to a gene. The chain's CDR3 is CASSPKRTGGGLTEAFF. The CDR3 nucleotides are TGTGCCAGCTCACCCAAAAGGACAGGGGGGGGATTAACTGAAGCTTTCTTT.

V is TRBV28 and J is TRBJ2-3; D possibly corresponds to TRBD2 (6 bases). Between the trimmed V and J ends, which lost 7 bases and 0 bases, there was a span of 17 bases. This CDR3 contains 16 residues. Looked up from germline, CDR1 is MDHEN and CDR2 is SYDVKM. CDR3 in DNA: TGTGCCAGCACTACCCCCGGGGGTGAGAGCACAGATACGCAGTATTTT. As protein: CASTTPGGESTDTQYF. Drawing the rest from reference TRBV28 and TRBJ2-3, the complete variable domain is DVKVTQSSRYLVKRTGEKVFLECVQDMDHENMFWYRQDPGLGLRLIYFSYDVKMKEKGDIPEGYSVSREKKERFSLILESASTNQTSMYLCASTTPGGESTDTQYFGPGTRLTVL.

The DNA for the CDR3 is TGCGCCAGCAGCTTGGTTACATCTTCTAACTATGGCTACACCTTC. Translating it yields CASSLVTSSNYGYTF. The chain carries TRBV5-1 and TRBJ1-2; D is ambiguous. This CDR3 region has 15 residues. Trimming removed 0 bases from V and 0 bases from J, with 9 bases in between. Germline V gene lookup returns CDR1 SGHRS and CDR2 YFSETQ.

The chain employs TRBV7-2 and TRBJ2-6, with D possibly matching TRBD1 (5 bases). The CDR3 is made up of 15 amino acids. Trimming stripped 2 bases from V and 1 base from J, with 6 bases between. Germline CDR1 reads SGHTA; CDR2 reads FQGNSA. CDR3 DNA sequence: TGTGCCAGCAGCTTACCAGGGTCTGGGGCCAACGTCCTGACTTTC. It yields the protein CASSLPGSGANVLTF. Combining the CDR3 with reference TRBV7-2 and TRBJ2-6 gives the whole variable domain GAGVSQSPSNKVTEKGKDVELRCDPISGHTALYWYRQSLGQGLEFLIYFQGNSAPDKSGLPSDRFSAERTGGSVSTLTIQRTQQEDSAVYLCASSLPGSGANVLTFGAGSRLTVL.

This rearrangement joins TRBV7-3 to TRBJ2-1; 14 nucleotides align to TRBD2. The J segment lost 5 bases and the V segment lost 3 bases, leaving 18 bases of the junction unmatched. Germline lookup yields CDR1 SGHTA and CDR2 FQGTGA. The CDR3 spans 21 residues. This CDR3 is CASSFHTRTSGGPGPHNEQFF. In nucleotides, the CDR3 is TGTGCCAGCAGCTTCCACACCCGGACTAGCGGGGGGCCCGGACCCCACAATGAGCAGTTCTTC. Full variable domain (missing parts from reference TRBV7-3 and TRBJ2-1): GAGVSQTPSNKVTEKGKYVELRCDPISGHTALYWYRQSLGQGPEFLIYFQGTGAADDSGLPNDRFFAVRPEGSVSTLKIQRTERGDSAVYLCASSFHTRTSGGPGPHNEQFFGPGTRLTVL.

This clone has only one observation. The genes are TRBV10-3 and TRBJ2-7, with TRBD1 matching 8 bases. The CDR3 sequence is 14 residues long. Unmatched junction bases numbered 2, after V lost 2 bases and J lost 2 bases. The germline V gene has CDR1 ENHRY and CDR2 SYGVKD. The CDR3 DNA reads as TGTGCCATCAGTGAGACAGGGGGTCCCTACGAGCAGTACTTC. The encoded protein is CAISETGGPYEQYF.

This chain joins TRBV7-2 and TRBJ2-7; D not certain. V lost 3 bases to trimming and J lost 2 bases, with 14 bases between them. Germline-derived CDR1 and CDR2 are SGHTA and FQGNSA. CDR3 length: 15 residues. The CDR3 loop is CASSFSSGPTYEQYF. The CDR3 nucleotides are TGTGCCAGCAGCTTCAGCTCTGGGCCGACCTACGAGCAGTACTTC.

The V and J genes are TRBV15 and TRBJ1-2; tentatively, D is TRBD1 (6 bases). V lost 7 bases to trimming and J lost 7 bases, with 19 bases between them. The germline gives CDR1 LNHNV, CDR2 YYDKDF (reference sequence). This CDR3 contains 14 residues. The CDR3 here is CATKPDRGAGGYTF. The CDR3 DNA reads TGTGCCACCAAACCAGACCGGGGGGCAGGTGGCTACACCTTC.

The chain combines TRBV14 with TRBJ2-2; 12 bases fit TRBD2. The ends lost 1 base at V and 4 bases at J; junction bases unmatched: 1. Germline assignment: CDR1 SGHDN and CDR2 FVKESK. The CDR3 has 16 residues. CDR3 sequence: CASSQGTSGVTGELFF. In DNA, the CDR3 is TGTGCCAGCAGCCAAGGGACTAGCGGGGTCACCGGGGAGCTGTTTTTT.

V is TRBV19 and J is TRBJ1-5; TRBD1 might be the D (5 bases). The germline V and J ends were trimmed by 1 base and 4 bases, with 11 bases remaining between them. The CDR3 runs 15 residues. The germline CDR1 and CDR2 sequences are LNHDA and SQIVND (reference sequence). The CDR3, as DNA: TGTGCCAGTAGTATAGGGGCAGGGCCTAATCAGCCCCAGCATTTT. It is translated as CASSIGAGPNQPQHF.